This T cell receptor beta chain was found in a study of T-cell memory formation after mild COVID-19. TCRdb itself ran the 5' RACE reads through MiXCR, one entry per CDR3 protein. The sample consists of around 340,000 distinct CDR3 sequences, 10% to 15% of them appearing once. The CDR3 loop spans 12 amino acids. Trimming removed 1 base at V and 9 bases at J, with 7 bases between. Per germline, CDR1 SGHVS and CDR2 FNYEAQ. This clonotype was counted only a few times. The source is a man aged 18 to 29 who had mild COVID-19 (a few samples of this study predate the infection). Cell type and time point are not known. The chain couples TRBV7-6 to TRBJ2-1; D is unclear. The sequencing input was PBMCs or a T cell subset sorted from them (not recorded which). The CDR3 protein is CASSLVRSEQFF. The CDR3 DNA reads TGTGCCAGCAGCTTAGTACGCTCTGAGCAGTTCTTC.